The 8 T cell receptor beta chains listed next were all sequenced from one sample in a study of molecular identifiers for immune sequencing clone quantification. TCRdb reprocessed the PCR reads with MiXCR, giving one entry per CDR3 protein. The sample shows roughly 100,000 distinct CDR3 sequences, 35% of them seen only once. Material: naive CD8+ T cells from blood, with Jurkat cell RNA spiked in. Subset noted: FACS-sorted CD8+CD4-CCR7+CD45RA+ naive T cells. The receptors stem from a human donor in good health. Some libraries in this study had Jurkat cell RNA spiked in.

Notes on this clonotype: One base away lies a much larger clone, so this may be a sequencing read error. The chain has TRBV29-1 and TRBJ1-1, with D possibly TRBD1 on 5 matching bases. The germline CDR1 and CDR2 sequences are SQVTM and ANQGSEA. This CDR3 comprises 12 residues. This CDR3 is CSVEELDTVAFF. CDR3 nucleotide sequence: TGCAGCGTTGAGGAGTTGGACACTGTAGCTTTCTTT.

Worth noting for this clonotype: A junction end diverges from the germline sequence, so it may reflect a read error. The chain recombines TRBV13 with TRBJ1-5; 8 bases map to TRBD1. This CDR3 has 15 amino acids. The V gene's germline CDR1 is PRHDT and CDR2 FYEKMQ (reference sequence). In DNA form, the CDR3 reads TGTGCCTGCAGCTTAGGGGGACAGGCGGGACAGCCCCAGCATTTT. As protein: CACSLGGQAGQPQHF. Combining the CDR3 with reference TRBV13 and TRBJ1-5 gives the whole variable domain AAGVIQSPRHLIKEKRETATLKCYPIPRHDTVYWYQQGPGQDPQFLISFYEKMQSDKGSIPDRFSAQQFSDYHSELNMSSLELGDSALYFCACSLGGQAGQPQHFGDGTRLSIL.

This chain links TRBV12-3 or TRBV12-4 with TRBJ2-3; either TRBD1 or TRBD2 may supply D (6 bases each). V was pared by 6 bases and J by 10 bases, with 11 bases between. The CDR3 sequence is 11 residues long. The chain's CDR3 is CASSAGGPQYF. CDR3 DNA sequence: TGTGCCAGCAGCGCTGGGGGGCCGCAGTATTTT.

The chain uses TRBV12-3 or TRBV12-4 and TRBJ1-2, with 7 bases aligning to TRBD1. After removal of 11 bases from V and 2 bases from J, the junction contained 8 bases not matched to a gene. The length of the CDR3 is 13 residues. For the CDR3, the DNA is TGTGCCTGCACCGGGACAGAAAACTATGGCTACACCTTC. Translating it yields CACTGTENYGYTF.

This clonotype turned up a few times. The J gene is TRBJ1-4, the V gene TRBV20-1, with D possibly TRBD1 on 6 matching bases. The CDR3 is made up of 14 amino acids. Trimming left V 3 bases short and J 7 bases short, with 15 bases between. Looked up from germline, CDR1 is DFQATT and CDR2 is SNEGSKA (reference sequence). CDR3 sequence (DNA): TGCAGTGCTAGGAACAGGGTTGTAAGTGAAAAACTGTTTTTT. It translates to CSARNRVVSEKLFF.

This chain connects TRBV9 to TRBJ2-3; TRBD1 or TRBD2 may be the D gene (5 bases each). Germline V gives CDR1 SGDLS, CDR2 YYNGEE. CDR3 length equals 15 residues. The V and J ends lost 3 bases and 2 bases respectively, with 13 bases between them. Here the CDR3 DNA reads TGTGCCAGCAGCGCCTCCGGGACCCTCACAGATACGCAGTATTTT. Residues: CASSASGTLTDTQYF.

Remarks on this clonotype: A much larger clone differs by one base, so this may be a read error. The chain uses TRBV28 and TRBJ2-3; possibly TRBD1 for D (5 bases). Germline loops: CDR1 MDHEN, CDR2 SYDVKM. The germline V and J ends were trimmed by 5 bases and 1 base, with 13 bases remaining between them. This CDR3 has 15 residues. The CDR3 protein is CASSTDRLRTDTQYF. The DNA for the CDR3 is TGTGCCAGCAGTACCGACAGATTGCGCACAGATACGCAGTATTTT.

Concerning this clonotype: The germline gene is not matched at one end of the junction; a read error may be the cause. The chain has TRBV7-9 and TRBJ2-2; 10 nucleotides agree with TRBD1. This CDR3 region has 14 residues. The V gene's germline CDR1 is SEHNR and CDR2 FQNEAQ (reference sequence). CDR3 sequence reads: CANPGTGAAGELFF. In DNA, the CDR3 is TGTGCCAACCCCGGGACAGGGGCGGCCGGGGAGTTGTTTTTT.